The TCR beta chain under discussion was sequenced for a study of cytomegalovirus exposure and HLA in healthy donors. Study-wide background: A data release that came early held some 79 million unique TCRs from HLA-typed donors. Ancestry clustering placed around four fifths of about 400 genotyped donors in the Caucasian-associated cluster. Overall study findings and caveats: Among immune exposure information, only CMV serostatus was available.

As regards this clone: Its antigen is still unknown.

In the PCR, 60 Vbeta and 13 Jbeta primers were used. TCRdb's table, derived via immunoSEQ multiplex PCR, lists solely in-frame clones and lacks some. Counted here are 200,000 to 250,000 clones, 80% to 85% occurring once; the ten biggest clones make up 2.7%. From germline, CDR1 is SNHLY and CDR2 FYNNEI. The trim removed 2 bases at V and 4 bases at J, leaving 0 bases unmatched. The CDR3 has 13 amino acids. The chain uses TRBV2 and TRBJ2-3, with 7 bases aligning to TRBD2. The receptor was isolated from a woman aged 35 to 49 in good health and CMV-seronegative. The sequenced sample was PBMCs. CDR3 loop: CASSETSADTQYF. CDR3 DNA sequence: TGTGCCAGCAGTGAAACTAGCGCAGATACGCAGTATTTT.